One sample yielded the 23 T cell receptor beta chains listed below, sequenced in a study of control samples from healthy donors and cancer patients. The protocol was immunoSEQ multiplex PCR, while the TCRdb copy is restricted to in-frame clones and leaves out a portion. Of 61,000 or so clones in the sample, nearly 90% were seen once. The sequencing input was PBMCs. All receptors derive from a man aged 60-69 years with colorectal cancer.

This chain joins TRBV14 and TRBJ1-1; tentatively, D is TRBD1 (6 bases). V lost 0 bases and J lost 5, with 19 bases in between. This CDR3 has 17 residues. Germline V gene data show CDR1 as SGHDN and CDR2 as FVKESK. CDR3 region: CASSQEGSFVRGTEAFF. The CDR3 DNA follows: TGTGCCAGCAGCCAAGAAGGTTCGTTTGTGAGGGGGACTGAAGCTTTCTTT.

Here the CDR3 reads CASSIGSWGTYEQYF. The CDR3 DNA sequence: TGTGCCAGTAGTATTGGCTCCTGGGGAACCTACGAGCAGTACTTC. The chain has TRBV19 and TRBJ2-7; D ambiguous. CDR1 and CDR2 (germline): LNHDA, SQIVND (reference sequence). This CDR3 is built from 15 residues. V lost 3 bases and J 2 bases, leaving 14 bases between the germline ends.

The rearrangement uses TRBV11-3 and TRBJ1-3; D is unresolved. The CDR3 consists of 15 residues. The V end was cut by 3 bases, the J end by 3 bases, with 12 bases between. Germline V gene sequence: CDR1 SGHNT, CDR2 YENEEA. The CDR3 region is CASSLKRALGNTIYF. CDR3 nucleotide sequence: TGTGCCAGCAGCTTGAAAAGGGCACTTGGAAACACCATATATTTT.

The rearrangement uses TRBV5-6 and TRBJ2-5, with D unclear. The CDR3 is 13 residues long. V lost 1 base, J lost 5 bases, and 9 bases lay in between. Per germline, CDR1 SGHDT and CDR2 YYEEEE. CDR3 in amino acids: CASSLLTEETQYF. The CDR3, as DNA: TGTGCCAGCAGCTTGTTGACTGAGGAGACCCAGTACTTC.

Concerning this clone itself: Other DNA sequences of this sample code for an identical CDR3. The V call is TRBV9, the J call TRBJ2-3, with 8 nucleotides matching TRBD2. CDR3 size: 16 residues. J was trimmed by 5 bases and V by 2 bases; bases with no gene match: 10. Germline CDR1 SGDLS, CDR2 YYNGEE. The CDR3 DNA follows: TGTGCCAGCAGCGTCGCGTCCGGGGGGGCGGGAGATACGCAGTATTTT. Amino acids: CASSVASGGAGDTQYF.

The gene calls are TRBV7-8 and TRBJ2-7, with TRBD1 matching over 8 bases. This CDR3 region has 14 residues. With V trimmed by 5 bases and J by 4 bases, 7 bases remained unmatched. The germline V gene encodes CDR1 SGHVS and CDR2 FQNEAQ. CDR3 sequence (DNA): TGTGCCAGCAGCGACCAGGGGGCTGGGTACGAGCAGTACTTC. Protein sequence: CASSDQGAGYEQYF.

J is TRBJ1-2 and V is TRBV3-1 (or the pseudogene TRBV3-2); 8 bases agree with TRBD1. The germline gives CDR1 LGHDT, CDR2 YNNKEL (reference sequence). V dropped 4 bases and J dropped 1; count of bases not matched to a gene: 11. The CDR3 has 17 residues. The CDR3 coding sequence is TGTGCCAGCAGCCCCACGTGGACAGGGTGGGTTAACTATGGCTACACCTTC. It specifies CASSPTWTGWVNYGYTF.

The chain couples TRBV6-2 or TRBV6-3 to TRBJ2-5; D not certain. Trimming took 4 bases from V and 5 from J, leaving 14 bases between them. In germline, CDR1 is MNHEY, CDR2 SVGEGT. This CDR3 contains 14 residues. CDR3 sequence (DNA): TGTGCCAGCAGTTTTGGCGGAGCCGGGGAGACCCAGTACTTC. Its translation is CASSFGGAGETQYF.

This clone was seen once. The genes are TRBV5-1 and TRBJ1-1; perhaps TRBD1 as D (6 bases). The V gene lost 1 base and the J gene lost 4 bases, with 14 bases spanning the gap. This CDR3 region has 15 residues. In germline, CDR1 is SGHRS, CDR2 YFSETQ. The CDR3 is CASSLNLGAFTEAFF. The CDR3 nucleotides read TGCGCCAGCAGCTTGAATCTGGGGGCGTTCACTGAAGCTTTCTTT.

The chain's CDR3 is CASSSGQGPHDEQFF. CDR3 in DNA: TGTGCCAGCAGCTCCGGACAGGGACCACACGATGAGCAGTTCTTC. The V and J genes are TRBV5-4 and TRBJ2-1; 8 nucleotides align to TRBD1. The CDR3 is 15 residues long. The germline V gene encodes CDR1 SGHNT and CDR2 YYREEE (reference sequence). V lost 3 bases and J lost 8; bases outside the gene matches: 10.

J is TRBJ1-6 and V is TRBV30; 7 bases fit TRBD1. The CDR3 runs to 15 residues. The germline CDR1 and CDR2 sequences are GTSNPN and SVGIG (reference sequence). Trimming cost V 4 bases and J 2 bases; bases outside gene matches: 5. The CDR3 protein is CAWKWTGPYNSPLHF. The DNA of the CDR3 is TGTGCCTGGAAATGGACAGGTCCCTATAATTCACCCCTCCACTTT.

V and J are TRBV5-1 and TRBJ2-3; possible D gene TRBD2, 6 bases. Germline V CDR1 and CDR2: SGHRS, YFSETQ. This CDR3 is built from 17 residues. V lost 4 bases and J 0 bases, leaving 18 bases between the germline ends. This CDR3 reads CASSGGSGGASTDTQYF. The CDR3 region has the DNA TGCGCCAGCAGCGGAGGGTCCGGCGGGGCCAGCACAGATACGCAGTATTTT.

The CDR3 sequence is CATSDGTEAFF. The CDR3 DNA is TGTGCCACCAGTGATGGCACTGAAGCTTTCTTT. The chain employs TRBV24-1 and TRBJ1-1, with D hard to call. CDR3 length: 11 amino acids. CDR1 is KGHDR and CDR2 is SFDVKD in the germline V gene. With 3 bases removed from V and 4 bases from J, the gap between germline ends came to 2 bases.

The chain couples TRBV12-5 to TRBJ2-1; tentative D call: TRBD1 (6 bases). Trimming left V 2 bases short and J 7 bases short, with 9 bases between. In germline, CDR1 is LGHNT, CDR2 FRNRAP. The length of the CDR3 is 13 residues. CDR3 loop: CASGLLQGNEQFF. Written as DNA, the CDR3 is TGTGCTAGTGGTTTGCTACAGGGTAATGAGCAGTTCTTC. Looking up the rest from reference TRBV12-5 and TRBJ2-1 gives the full variable domain: DARVTQTPRHKVTEMGQEVTMRCQPILGHNTVFWYRQTMMQGLELLAYFRNRAPLDDSGMPKDRFSAEMPDATLATLKIQPSEPRDSAVYFCASGLLQGNEQFFGPGTRLTVL.

V is TRBV15 and J is TRBJ2-6; D not resolved. Germline V gives CDR1 LNHNV, CDR2 YYDKDF (reference sequence). The germline V and J ends were trimmed by 6 bases and 2 bases, with 5 bases remaining between them. The CDR3 has 13 amino acids. CDR3: CATRGPGANVLTF. The DNA for the CDR3 is TGTGCCACCAGGGGTCCTGGGGCCAACGTCCTGACTTTC.

The chain uses TRBV7-2 and TRBJ2-7; the D gene is possibly TRBD1 (7 bases). The CDR3 is made up of 14 amino acids. Between the trimmed V and J ends, which lost 4 bases and 4 bases, there was a span of 14 bases. Germline CDR1 reads SGHTA; CDR2 reads FQGNSA. Here the CDR3 DNA reads TGTGCCAGCAGCTCCCAGGGGGGCAGGTACGAGCAGTACTTC. Encoded protein: CASSSQGGRYEQYF.

This chain links TRBV11-3 with TRBJ2-5; the match to TRBD1 covers 9 bases. The J segment lost 3 bases and the V segment lost 5 bases, leaving 4 bases of the junction unmatched. Germline V gene lookup returns CDR1 SGHNT and CDR2 YENEEA. This CDR3 spans 14 amino acids. The CDR3 DNA sequence: TGTGCCAGCAGCGGCACAGGGGGCGAAGAGACCCAGTACTTC. Its translation: CASSGTGGEETQYF.

This chain uses TRBV5-1 with TRBJ1-6, with D unresolved. In germline, CDR1 is SGHRS, CDR2 YFSETQ. V was pared by 4 bases and J by 6 bases, with 17 bases between. There are 16 residues in the CDR3. Here the CDR3 reads CASSLDGPAGNSPLHF. For the CDR3, the DNA is TGCGCCAGCAGCCTTGACGGCCCCGCTGGTAATTCACCCCTCCACTTT.

This clone came up once. This chain joins TRBV5-1 and TRBJ2-1, with TRBD2 identical over 9 bases. The germline V gene has CDR1 SGHRS and CDR2 YFSETQ. This CDR3 has 15 amino acids. Trimming took 5 bases from V and 9 from J; bases not matched to a gene: 12. This chain's CDR3 is CASRGSGGAGGEQFF. The CDR3 nucleotides read TGCGCCAGCAGGGGTAGCGGGGGAGCCGGGGGTGAGCAGTTCTTC.

A few counts support this clone. The rearrangement uses TRBV11-3 and TRBJ1-1; D remains unclear. The V end was cut by 3 bases, the J end by 3 bases, with 14 bases between. Germline V CDR1 and CDR2: SGHNT, YENEEA. The length of the CDR3 is 15 residues. CDR3 bases: TGTGCCAGCAGCTTGTTGGGAGGGCGATACACTGAAGCTTTCTTT. This encodes CASSLLGGRYTEAFF.

The rearrangement uses TRBV7-6 and TRBJ2-6; D ambiguous. Germline CDR1 is SGHVS and CDR2 is FNYEAQ. V lost 0 bases, J lost 2 bases, and 11 bases lay in between. CDR3 length: 17 amino acids. Here the CDR3 reads CASSLASPYPGANVLTF. The CDR3 region has the DNA TGTGCCAGCAGCTTAGCTAGCCCGTACCCTGGGGCCAACGTCCTGACTTTC.

This clone was seen a single time. The V and J genes are TRBV16 and TRBJ1-2; D is uncertain. The ends were cut back, 4 bases at V and 4 bases at J, with 10 bases in the middle. CDR3 length equals 13 residues. CDR1 and CDR2 from the germline V gene are KGHSY and FQNENV. CDR3 DNA sequence: TGTGCCAGCAGCCGCGGGGTAGGCTATGGCTACACCTTC. This translates into CASSRGVGYGYTF.

The chain carries TRBV7-6 and TRBJ1-1; D gene unclear. This CDR3 comprises 15 residues. The germline V and J ends were trimmed by 0 bases and 3 bases, with 11 bases remaining between them. CDR1 is SGHVS and CDR2 is FNYEAQ in the germline V gene. The CDR3 nucleotides read TGTGCCAGCAGCTTAGCGCATCGGCGGTACACTGAAGCTTTCTTT. This gives the protein CASSLAHRRYTEAFF.